This T cell receptor (beta chain) was identified in a study of cytomegalovirus exposure and HLA in healthy donors. As for the study in general: From HLA-typed donors, an early data release held approximately 85 million unique TCRs. Study findings and constraints: A previous analysis found most TCR beta V segments productive roughly 90% or roughly 30% of the time.

The germline gives CDR1 LNHDA, CDR2 SQIVND (reference sequence). The CDR3 covers 15 residues. V lost 6 bases and J lost 5; bases outside the gene matches: 6. Of note for this clone: Its antigen is not known.

PCR used 60 Vbeta primers and 13 Jbeta primers. In the authors' methods: Per a later analysis, the number of unique TCR beta chains was roughly 87 million, of which 9 million to 12 million were shared. Sequenced by immunoSEQ multiplex PCR; TCRdb stores in-frame clones only, minus some. The DNA was the basis for D and trimming; V, J and clone size are from that table. The sample has about 150,000 clones, 65% to 85% seen once; the top ten hold approximately 2.4%. The material sequenced was PBMCs. The sequence derives from a male donor in good health and CMV-seronegative. The J gene is TRBJ2-1, the V gene TRBV19, with TRBD2 matching over 11 bases. CDR3 sequence reads: CASSELAGEDNEQFF. Written as DNA, the CDR3 is TGTGCCAGTAGCGAACTAGCGGGGGAGGACAATGAGCAGTTCTTC.